This entry features one T cell receptor beta chain sequence. Antigen: not known. The data originate from a study of T cells after yellow fever vaccination. Overall study context: Preparation used SMART-Seq v4 Ultra Low Input for the low-cell-number fractions. Study-wide points: The study re-detected most primary-vaccination clones after the booster (96% CD4, around 90% CD8). FACS-sorted repertoires might harbor abundant contaminating clonotypes from the bulk population.

Germline V gene lookup returns CDR1 LNHDA and CDR2 SQIVND (reference sequence). Losses at the gene ends were 7 bases for V and 3 bases for J; bases not matched to a gene: 8. The CDR3 extends over 14 amino acids. For TCR, cDNA came from 5'RACE template switching, which added a universal primer site and UMIs. From the 5' RACE reads, TCRdb called clonotypes with MiXCR, one entry per CDR3 protein. This table holds 300,000 or so distinct CDR3 sequences, roughly 8.4% found once. The starting material was PBMCs, obtained more than 40 days after the first yellow fever vaccination. The chain is built from TRBV19 and TRBJ1-2; 7 bases are shared with TRBD1. The origin of this receptor is a man between 18 and 35 years old who received the YFV17D yellow fever vaccine. CDR3 in amino acids: CASIAAGTDYGYTF. The CDR3 nucleotides read TGTGCCAGTATCGCCGCCGGGACAGACTATGGCTACACCTTC.